This is a list of T cell receptor beta chains from one sample in a study of T cells in Graves' hyperthyroidism and ophthalmopathy. TCRdb fed the multiplex PCR reads into MiXCR, producing one record per CDR3 protein. The sample consists of roughly 840,000 distinct CDR3 sequences, 38% of them appearing once. Sequenced input: blood. The receptors here all came from a man between 18 and 29 years old with Graves' hyperthyroidism. Both conserved end residues are part of each CDR3.

TRBV20-1,CSARGTQNTEAFF
TRBV10-3,CASLGGQGFQTQYF
TRBV7-3,CASSLKAGDEETQYF
TRBV7-8,CASSQTWGGVTSYEQYF
TRBV19,CASQMGNQPQHF
TRBV7-2,CASSLDRWGSQQYF
TRBV10-3,CAISTGLAGVETQYF
TRBV6-5,CASSYKQVSNTEAFF
TRBV19,CATEGGSSSYGYTF
TRBV9,CASSQRGGTYEQYF
TRBV10-3,CAISGGTDQPQYF
TRBV20-1,CSAPTEGWETQYF
TRBV30,CAWTAGVEGQPQHF
TRBV20-1,CSAKGRGGLGTEAFF
TRBV15,CATSSFDQPQHF
TRBV3-1,CASSHSPRGNTEAFF
TRBV29-1,CSVDSTGSWGETQYF
TRBV7-9,CASSLDRVMTPLHF
TRBV7-9,CASSLGYGKGGYEQYF
TRBV7-9,CASSFPGQGNGYTGELFF
TRBV19,CASTEDRVGQPQHF
TRBV7-9,CASSFDSNYEQYF
TRBV6-5,CASSYSNGGNTEAFF
TRBV24-1,CATSDNRDTDTQYF
TRBV29-1,CSVPVNSGTGELFF
TRBV7-2,CASSLWTEMNTEAFF
TRBV6-5,CASKFSLNTEAFF
TRBV14,CASSQDSREETQYF
TRBV6-5,CASRTALRYEQYF
TRBV6-6,CASSTGGGSTYEQYF
TRBV7-3,CASRRQGNTGELFF
TRBV20-1,CSAKTGSSYEQYF
TRBV29-1,CSFGGGYTF
TRBV2,CAAGGGGNQPQHF
TRBV19,CASSIPMNTEAFF
TRBV12-3/TRBV12-4,CASSMVSNQPQHF
TRBV7-6,CASIGTSTPSGANVLTF
TRBV29-1,CSVGTGWNTEAFF
TRBV19,CASDRLTNQPQHF
TRBV7-2,CASSFGTSGRHEETQYF
TRBV19,CASSILQGIDGYTF
TRBV5-8,CASSRGKDRPQHF
TRBV12-3/TRBV12-4,CASSLVGLQIF
TRBV2,CAIVRGTSDYEQYF
TRBV4-1,CASSQDRQLSGYTF
TRBV29-1,CSAETGVGVNEQFF
TRBV6-5,CATQGTGYGYTF
TRBV19,CASRSTSGTEQSPLHF
TRBV7-9,CASSFPGVQGQETQYF
TRBV6-5,CASSEDGHLVHTPLHF
TRBV5-1,CASSQPWIVGPQHF
TRBV10-3,CAISATSGSPETQYF
TRBV7-2,CASSQIEWDANEKLFF
TRBV5-1,CASSLVGRGLNTEAFF
TRBV7-9,CASSFPQGPLATEAFF